Presented here are 30 T cell receptor beta chains from one specimen sequenced in a study of CD8 T cells in ankylosing spondylitis. Study findings and constraints: Made up of fewer than 10 highly homologous variants, a TCR beta motif appeared characteristic of ankylosing spondylitis blood.

TCRdb recomputed calls from the 5' RACE reads with MiXCR, one row per CDR3 protein. The sample carries over 700,000 distinct CDR3 sequences, over 15% recorded once. The antigens of these receptors remain unknown. Sequences were obtained from blood, either unsorted or a sorted T cell fraction (not recorded which). Receptors were obtained from a male donor with ankylosing spondylitis.

J is TRBJ2-1 and V is TRBV7-3; TRBD2 aligns across 9 bases. The CDR3 runs 16 residues. Germline V gives CDR1 SGHTA, CDR2 FQGTGA. The trim removed 4 bases at V and 2 bases at J, leaving 6 bases unmatched. CDR3 protein: CASSSLAGKAYNEQFF. CDR3 coding DNA: TGTGCCAGCAGCTCCCTAGCGGGAAAGGCCTACAATGAGCAGTTCTTC.

The chain employs TRBV4-3 and TRBJ2-3; maybe TRBD2 (6 bases). Trimming cost V 2 bases and J 5 bases, with 11 bases left between them. Germline-derived CDR1 and CDR2 are LGHNA and YSLEER. This CDR3 region has 14 residues. CDR3 loop: CASSQSRLGDTQYF. The CDR3 DNA reads TGCGCCAGCAGCCAATCAAGACTAGGAGATACGCAGTATTTT.

There are many counts of this clonotype. J is TRBJ1-2 and V is TRBV11-2, with unresolved D. Germline V gene data show CDR1 as SGHAT and CDR2 as FQNNGV. Trimming removed 2 bases from V and 7 bases from J, with 11 bases in between. CDR3 length: 13 residues. The CDR3 spells CASSLNLLVGYTF. The CDR3 coding sequence is TGTGCCAGCAGCTTAAATCTCCTAGTTGGCTACACCTTC. Based on the CDR3 plus reference TRBV11-2 and TRBJ1-2, the full variable domain is EAGVAQSPRYKIIEKRQSVAFWCNPISGHATLYWYQQILGQGPKLLIQFQNNGVVDDSQLPKDRFSAERLKGVDSTLKIQPAKLEDSAVYLCASSLNLLVGYTFGSGTRLTVV.

The chain joins TRBV20-1 to TRBJ2-1, with TRBD2 matching over 13 bases. The V and J ends lost 1 base and 15 bases, in that order; junction bases with no gene match: 12. Per the germline V gene, CDR1 is DFQATT and CDR2 is SNEGSKA (reference sequence). CDR3 length: 15 amino acids. The CDR3 here is CSARVPLAGGLESFF. The CDR3 region has the DNA TGCAGTGCTAGAGTCCCACTAGCGGGGGGGCTCGAGTCGTTCTTC.

This clonotype was seen a handful of times. The chain is built from TRBV7-9 and TRBJ1-2; D call uncertain. The CDR3 length is 17 residues. In germline, CDR1 is SEHNR, CDR2 FQNEAQ (reference sequence). V lost 4 bases and J 1 base, leaving 19 bases between the germline ends. Here the CDR3 reads CASSSSVEFGVNYGYTF. Here the CDR3 DNA reads TGTGCCAGCAGCTCTTCGGTAGAGTTCGGAGTTAACTATGGCTACACCTTC.

The V gene is TRBV5-1, the J gene TRBJ1-2; 11 bases are a match to TRBD1. With V trimmed by 4 bases and J by 11 bases, 13 bases remained unmatched. Germline V gene data show CDR1 as SGHRS and CDR2 as YFSETQ. This CDR3 has 15 amino acids. CDR3 loop: CASSARTGGAQSYTF. CDR3 coding DNA: TGCGCCAGCAGCGCCCGGACAGGGGGCGCGCAATCGTACACCTTC.

In regard to this clonotype: Germline and junction disagree at one end, which may indicate a read error. This sequence joins TRBV2 and TRBJ1-4, with TRBD1 matching over 8 bases. CDR1 is SNHLY, CDR2 FYNNEI, per germline. This CDR3 spans 18 amino acids. CDR3 in DNA: TGTGCCTGCAGACCCCGCCCTACTGGACAGGGTACTAATGAAAAACTGTTTTTT. Its translation is CACRPRPTGQGTNEKLFF.

The V and J genes are TRBV6-5 and TRBJ1-5, with 7 bases that match TRBD1. The CDR3 sequence is 15 residues long. CDR1 and CDR2 (germline): MNHEY, SVGAGI. The trim removed 0 bases at V and 2 bases at J, leaving 1 base unmatched. CDR3 region: CASSYSGTGNQPQHF. The CDR3 bases are TGTGCCAGCAGTTACTCCGGGACAGGCAATCAGCCCCAGCATTTT.

In DNA form, the CDR3 reads TGTGCCAGCAGTGAATTGCGGCACCCCTACAATGAGCAGTTCTTC. This encodes CASSELRHPYNEQFF. The chain is built from TRBV6-1 and TRBJ2-1; D is ambiguous. The germline CDR1 and CDR2 sequences are MNHNS and SASEGT. V lost 2 bases to trimming and J lost 2 bases, with 10 bases between them. This CDR3 region has 15 residues.

This clonotype was picked up many times. This chain joins TRBV13 and TRBJ2-1; the D gene is possibly TRBD2 (7 bases). Germline-derived CDR1 and CDR2 are PRHDT and FYEKMQ (reference sequence). CDR3 length: 16 residues. Trimming removed 2 bases at V and 0 bases at J, with 11 bases between. The CDR3 region has the DNA TGTGCCAGCAGCTTAAGGGGGGGCAGCTCCTACAATGAGCAGTTCTTC. Translated, it gives CASSLRGGSSYNEQFF.

The chain has TRBV15 and TRBJ2-4; 7 nucleotides line up with TRBD2. This CDR3 has 14 amino acids. Germline CDR1 and CDR2: LNHNV and YYDKDF (reference sequence). The V and J ends lost 8 bases and 1 base, in that order; junction bases with no gene match: 5. The CDR3 protein is CATSSGAAKNIQYF. The CDR3 DNA is TGTGCCACCTCAAGCGGGGCGGCCAAAAACATTCAGTACTTC.

This clonotype appeared a few times. This chain uses TRBV10-3 with TRBJ2-2; D could derive from TRBD1 or TRBD2 (6 bases each). Trimming removed 9 bases from V and 6 bases from J, with 11 bases in between. The germline gives CDR1 ENHRY, CDR2 SYGVKD. CDR3 length: 12 residues. CDR3 region: CAIGGSAGELFF. The CDR3 DNA follows: TGTGCCATAGGGGGGTCCGCCGGGGAGCTGTTTTTT.

This clonotype was picked up a small number of times. The chain links TRBV7-9 to TRBJ2-7; 7 bases align to TRBD1. Looked up from germline, CDR1 is SEHNR and CDR2 is FQNEAQ (reference sequence). V lost 5 bases, J lost 4 bases, and 8 bases stayed unmatched. The CDR3 runs to 14 residues. The CDR3 sequence: CASSTTGQFYEQYF. The DNA for the CDR3 is TGTGCCAGCAGCACCACGGGACAGTTTTACGAGCAGTACTTC.

V gene TRBV6-1 combines with J gene TRBJ2-7; D is perhaps TRBD1 (5 bases). Germline-derived CDR1 and CDR2 are MNHNS and SASEGT. The CDR3 is 15 residues long. The V end was cut by 4 bases, the J end by 5 bases, with 18 bases between. The CDR3: CASSGRQTDLDEQYF. The DNA for the CDR3 is TGTGCCAGCAGTGGAAGACAGACGGATCTGGACGAGCAGTACTTC.

This chain connects TRBV20-1 to TRBJ2-5; D gene ambiguous. The length of the CDR3 is 13 residues. Germline V gene data show CDR1 as DFQATT and CDR2 as SNEGSKA (reference sequence). Trimming removed 6 bases at V and 5 bases at J, with 16 bases between. The CDR3 sequence is CSAEGRRWETQYF. The CDR3 nucleotides read TGCAGTGCCGAAGGCCGTAGGTGGGAGACCCAGTACTTC.

CDR3 amino acids: CASSRTGLAETQYF. The CDR3 bases are TGTGCCAGTAGTAGAACAGGGCTTGCAGAGACCCAGTACTTC. This rearrangement joins TRBV19 to TRBJ2-5, with D possibly being TRBD1 (6 bases). Looked up from germline, CDR1 is LNHDA and CDR2 is SQIVND (reference sequence). Trimming cost V 4 bases and J 4 bases, with 13 bases left between them. This CDR3 has 14 residues.

This chain links TRBV2 with TRBJ2-7; 10 positions agree with TRBD2. The V and J ends lost 5 bases and 3 bases, in that order; junction bases with no gene match: 10. Germline CDR1 is SNHLY and CDR2 is FYNNEI. The CDR3 runs to 16 residues. The CDR3 DNA reads as TGTGCCAGCAGTCCCGAGACTAGCGGGTATCGCTACGAGCAGTACTTC. Encoded protein: CASSPETSGYRYEQYF.

This clonotype has only a few counts. The V gene is TRBV9, the J gene TRBJ1-5; 12 positions match TRBD1. This CDR3 has 15 amino acids. The J segment lost 6 bases and the V segment lost 2 bases, leaving 3 bases of the junction unmatched. Germline V gives CDR1 SGDLS, CDR2 YYNGEE. DNA of the CDR3: TGTGCCAGCAGCGTTGGGACAGGGGGCGGTCAGCCCCAGCATTTT. It translates to CASSVGTGGGQPQHF.

V usage is TRBV28 and J usage is TRBJ2-7; D perhaps matches TRBD2 (5 bases). Germline assignment: CDR1 MDHEN and CDR2 SYDVKM. The CDR3 consists of 14 residues. V dropped 6 bases and J dropped 13 bases, with 25 bases sitting between them. The CDR3 DNA follows: TGTGCCAGCAGGCCCGCGACTAACCCCGAGGTGCCATACTTC. This sequence encodes CASRPATNPEVPYF.

V and J are TRBV6-2 or TRBV6-3 and TRBJ1-1; possibly TRBD1 for D (6 bases). Germline CDR1 reads MNHEY; CDR2 reads SVGEGT. This CDR3 spans 14 amino acids. V was clipped by 9 bases and J by 1 base, with 15 bases between them. CDR3 in amino acids: CASNPLGANTEAFF. CDR3 in DNA: TGTGCCAGTAATCCCCTGGGGGCGAACACTGAAGCTTTCTTT.

This clonotype was counted between two and nine times. The CDR3 nucleotides read TGTGCCAGCAGTTACGGGCCGGCCCGCACCGGGGAGCTGTTTTTT. Residues: CASSYGPARTGELFF. J is TRBJ2-2 and V is TRBV6-5; no reliable D call. The germline CDR1 and CDR2 sequences are MNHEY and SVGAGI. V lost 2 bases to trimming and J lost 4 bases, with 11 bases between them. CDR3 length equals 15 residues.

V is TRBV19 and J is TRBJ2-1; weak D call: TRBD2 (6 bases). Germline V gene lookup returns CDR1 LNHDA and CDR2 SQIVND (reference sequence). This CDR3 is built from 12 residues. Trimming left V 5 bases short and J 8 bases short, with 10 bases between. This CDR3 reads CASSWGGDEQFF. CDR3 nucleotides: TGTGCCAGTAGTTGGGGCGGGGATGAGCAGTTCTTC. Full variable domain (remainder filled in from reference TRBV19 and TRBJ2-1): DGGITQSPKYLFRKEGQNVTLSCEQNLNHDAMYWYRQDPGQGLRLIYYSQIVNDFQKGDIAEGYSVSREKKESFPLTVTSAQKNPTAFYLCASSWGGDEQFFGPGTRLTVL.

This clonotype was recorded a few times. This sequence joins TRBV4-2 and TRBJ1-4, with a possible D match to TRBD1 (6 bases). Germline CDR1 is LGHNA and CDR2 is YNFKEQ. The CDR3 contains 15 residues. V lost 0 bases and J lost 5, with 10 bases in between. CDR3 in amino acids: CASSQEQGQNEKLFF. The CDR3, as DNA: TGTGCCAGCAGCCAAGAACAGGGCCAAAATGAAAAACTGTTTTTT.

This clonotype was seen more than once but under ten times. This chain joins TRBV10-3 and TRBJ1-2; TRBD1 is a possible D gene (6 bases). The CDR3 loop spans 17 amino acids. The V end lost 6 bases, the J end lost 0 bases, and 20 bases lay between the germline ends. The V gene's germline CDR1 is ENHRY and CDR2 SYGVKD. In nucleotides, the CDR3 is TGTGCCATCAGCCAACTTTTGCAGGGACATTCTAACTATGGCTACACCTTC. Its protein product is CAISQLLQGHSNYGYTF.

J is TRBJ1-1 and V is TRBV25-1, with a possible D match to TRBD1 (5 bases). V was clipped by 7 bases and J by 0 bases, with 15 bases between them. Germline CDR1 and CDR2: MGHDK and SYGVNS. The CDR3 has 15 amino acids. CDR3 region: CASKDLGRMNTEAFF. CDR3 DNA sequence: TGTGCCAGCAAGGATCTGGGACGCATGAACACTGAAGCTTTCTTT. Full variable domain (remainder filled in from reference TRBV25-1 and TRBJ1-1): EADIYQTPRYLVIGTGKKITLECSQTMGHDKMYWYQQDPGMELHLIHYSYGVNSTEKGDLSSESTVSRIRTEHFPLTLESARPSHTSQYLCASKDLGRMNTEAFFGQGTRLTVV.

On this clonotype: The junction shows a germline mismatch at one end, possibly a read error. The chain combines TRBV7-2 with TRBJ2-5; either TRBD1 or TRBD2 may supply D (5 bases each). Germline CDR1 SGHTA, CDR2 FQGNSA. This CDR3 has 14 amino acids. This CDR3 is CASSLAWGSGETDF. The CDR3 DNA reads TGTGCCAGCAGCTTAGCCTGGGGCAGTGGGGAGACGGACTTC.

The chain joins TRBV30 to TRBJ2-3; TRBD2 matches 8 bases. The trim removed 7 bases at V and 2 bases at J, leaving 5 bases unmatched. This CDR3 comprises 13 residues. Germline assignment: CDR1 GTSNPN and CDR2 SVGIG (reference sequence). The CDR3 region is CALLAETTDTQYF. CDR3 bases: TGTGCCTTACTAGCGGAAACCACAGATACGCAGTATTTT.

The V and J genes are TRBV24-1 and TRBJ2-1; 8 positions match TRBD1. Germline CDR1 KGHDR, CDR2 SFDVKD. The CDR3 has 13 amino acids. V lost 10 bases to trimming and J lost 6 bases; unmatched junction nucleotides: 7. The CDR3 sequence is CATRRTGSNEQFF. The CDR3 DNA follows: TGTGCCACACGACGGACAGGGTCCAATGAGCAGTTCTTC.

This sequence joins TRBV6-2 or TRBV6-3 and TRBJ2-7; no reliable D call. The V end was cut by 6 bases, the J end by 3 bases, with 9 bases between. The CDR3 contains 12 residues. Germline-derived CDR1 and CDR2 are MNHEY and SVGEGT. The CDR3 coding sequence is TGTGCCAGCAGCCAGACAATCTACGAGCAGTACTTC. The encoded protein is CASSQTIYEQYF.

The chain employs TRBV3-1 and TRBJ2-7; no reliable D call. In germline, CDR1 is LGHDT, CDR2 YNNKEL (reference sequence). This CDR3 region has 12 residues. The V end lost 0 bases, the J end lost 9 bases, and 9 bases lay between the germline ends. Written as DNA, the CDR3 is TGTGCCAGCAGCCAAGATAATGTCGGGCAGTACTTC. Protein: CASSQDNVGQYF.